This T cell receptor (beta chain) emerged from a study of CD4+ T cells in melanoma (dated by TCRdb to between 2020 and 2023). At the level of the whole study: The study investigated neoantigen-specific CD4+ T cells in human melanoma. Paper-wide results and their limitations: The report described a correlation between neoantigen-specific CD4+ T cells and the function of CD8+ T cells, macrophages and B cells. According to the report, neoantigen-specific CD4+ T cells in melanoma displayed diverse differentiation states.

Worth noting for this clone: Its recognized antigen is unknown. Per-nucleotide qualities are absent, and no much larger clonotype sits a single base away.

The germline V gene sets CDR1 to SGHTA and CDR2 to FQGTGA. Spanning cysteine to phenylalanine, the CDR3 consists of 15 amino acids. Kept here is only the CDR3 DNA, which spans 45 bases and is read in frame from base 1. Between the V and J ends, shortened by 1 base and 2 bases respectively, the junction contains 12 bases. The library was produced with the immunoSEQ multiplex PCR assay. What TCRdb holds here is the immuneACCESS table cut down to in-frame rearrangements. Part of the clones is not present; checked against another copy, under half of the missing clones reflect an unresolved V gene, and the others are unexplained. The sample records more than 15,000 clones, 81% of which are singletons. Under 5.5% of the sample is held by the ten biggest clonotypes. The donors were people with melanoma.

The sample consisted of cells from a culture (not recorded whether cultured in vitro). The receptor's source is a human donor with melanoma. The chain is made from TRBV7-3 and TRBJ2-7; the D segment cannot be called with confidence. The CDR3: CASSLNAGPTYEQYF. The sequenced DNA: TGTGCCAGCAGCTTAAACGCAGGCCCTACCTACGAGCAGTACTTC.